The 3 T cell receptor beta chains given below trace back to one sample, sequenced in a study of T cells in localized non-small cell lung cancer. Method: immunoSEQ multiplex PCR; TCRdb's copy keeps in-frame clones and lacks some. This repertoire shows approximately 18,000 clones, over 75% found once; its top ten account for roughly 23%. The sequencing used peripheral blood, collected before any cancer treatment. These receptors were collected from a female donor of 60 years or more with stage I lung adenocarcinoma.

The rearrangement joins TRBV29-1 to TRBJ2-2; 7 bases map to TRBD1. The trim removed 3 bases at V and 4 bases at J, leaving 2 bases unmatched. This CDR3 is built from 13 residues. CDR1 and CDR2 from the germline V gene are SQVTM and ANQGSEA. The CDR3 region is CSVEDRSTGELFF. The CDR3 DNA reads TGCAGCGTTGAGGACAGGTCCACCGGGGAGCTGTTTTTT.

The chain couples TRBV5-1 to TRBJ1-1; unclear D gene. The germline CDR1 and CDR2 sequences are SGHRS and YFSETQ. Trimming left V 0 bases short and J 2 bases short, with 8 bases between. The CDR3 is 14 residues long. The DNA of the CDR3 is TGCGCCAGCAGCTTGGCGCAGACCAACACTGAAGCTTTCTTT. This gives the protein CASSLAQTNTEAFF.

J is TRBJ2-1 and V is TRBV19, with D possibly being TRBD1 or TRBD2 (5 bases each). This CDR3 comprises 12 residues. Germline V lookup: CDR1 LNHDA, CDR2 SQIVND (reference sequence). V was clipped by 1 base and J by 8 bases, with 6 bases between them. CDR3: CASSIGGDEQFF. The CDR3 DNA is TGTGCCAGTAGTATAGGAGGGGATGAGCAGTTCTTC.